These T cell receptor beta chains were read from a single sample in a study of cytomegalovirus exposure and HLA in healthy donors. The method was immunoSEQ multiplex PCR; TCRdb's version includes in-frame clones alone and lacks a portion of them. The sample consists of about 160,000 clones, around four fifths of them appearing once. Sequencing used PBMCs. Source of these receptors: a woman between 50 and 59 years old in good health and CMV-seronegative. CDR3s include the opening cysteine and the closing phenylalanine or tryptophan.

>TRBV5-1|TRBJ2-3
CASSTTGGADTQYF
>TRBV7-3|TRBJ2-3
CASSLWGGPTDTQYF
>TRBV7-2|TRBJ1-1
CASSYTGGTEAFF
>TRBV28|TRBJ1-6
CASSLLQGGRVSPLHF
>TRBV7-8|TRBJ2-3
CASSKAGGRTDTQYF
>TRBV6-5|TRBJ1-1
CASSYSISRVNTEAFF
>TRBV7-3|TRBJ2-4
CASSPETGNIQYF
>TRBV6-5|TRBJ1-2
CASSYAGTASYGYTF
>TRBV10-3|TRBJ2-5
CAISYLGGPPETQYF
>TRBV19|TRBJ2-7
CASSILCSRTEVVGEQYF
>TRBV4-3|TRBJ2-1
CASSQDKEYHFDEIYNEQFF
>TRBV27|TRBJ2-3
CASGTGPRSTDTQYF
>TRBV18|TRBJ2-5
CASSPGEETQYF
>TRBV5-4|TRBJ1-3
CASSSAGFGNTIYF
>TRBV6-5|TRBJ1-5
CASRKGQGSNQPQHF
>TRBV30|TRBJ1-2
CAWRTDTYGYTF